This record looks at one TCR beta chain sequence and its context. What it binds is not known. Next came a second PCR, run for about 6 to 11 cycles, which used a sample-barcoded 5' primer along with a J-beta primer mix. Each of the samples gave a minimum of 2.5 million paired-end reads that contained CDR3. TCRdb recomputed calls from the 5' RACE reads with MiXCR, one row per CDR3 protein. The sample holds about 640,000 distinct CDR3 sequences, approximately 59% seen once. This sample was included in a study of blood T cells in healthy people across ages. From germline, CDR1 is MGHRA and CDR2 YSYEKL. The V end lost 0 bases, the J end lost 7 bases, and 10 bases lay between the germline ends. This CDR3 spans 15 amino acids. The study, taken as a whole, reports: Age brought a roughly linear fall in TCR beta diversity measured per million T cells. Diversity of TCR beta correlated strongly with naive T cell percentage. PBMCs were not sorted, which prevented a conclusive comparison of naive versus antigen-experienced cells.

The source is a man aged 55 to 70 in good health. The sample taken for sequencing was blood. This chain links TRBV4-1 with TRBJ1-6; a weak D match, TRBD1 (6 bases). The CDR3 bases are TGCGCCAGCAGCCAAGATCCCCAGGGGAATTCACCCCTCCACTTT. Amino acids: CASSQDPQGNSPLHF.